This paragraph reports one T cell receptor (beta chain). These data originate in a study of blood T cell repertoires in COVID-19. Overall study context: The samples span acute and convalescent COVID-19 from the United States, Italy and Spain. PBMCs, B-cell-depleted T cells, or T cells were the source of the cDNA or gDNA that made up the material.

This CDR3 is built from 16 residues. V lost 0 bases, J lost 1 base, and 4 bases stayed unmatched. Germline lookup yields CDR1 KGHSH and CDR2 LQKENI. In the authors' methods: By means of reference gene primer amplification, nucleated cell counts were estimated. Only in-frame clones appear in the TCRdb table, and some are missing; sequencing was by immunoSEQ multiplex PCR. V, J and clone size reflect that table, while D and trimming were determined from the DNA. The table includes approximately 88,000 clones, under 95% detected once. The specimen was peripheral blood. The TCR comes from a woman aged 50 to 60 in a cohort sampled during active COVID-19. The V gene is TRBV18, the J gene TRBJ2-3; 7 bases agree with TRBD2. CDR3 region: CASSPPRLAGTDTQYF. In DNA form, the CDR3 reads TGTGCCAGCTCACCACCGAGGCTAGCGGGCACAGATACGCAGTATTTT. The full variable domain, its missing parts supplied by reference TRBV18 and TRBJ2-3, is NAGVMQNPRHLVRRRGQEARLRCSPMKGHSHVYWYRQLPEEGLKFMVYLQKENIIDESGMPKERFSAEFPKEGPSILRIQQVVRGDSAAYFCASSPPRLAGTDTQYFGPGTRLTVL.